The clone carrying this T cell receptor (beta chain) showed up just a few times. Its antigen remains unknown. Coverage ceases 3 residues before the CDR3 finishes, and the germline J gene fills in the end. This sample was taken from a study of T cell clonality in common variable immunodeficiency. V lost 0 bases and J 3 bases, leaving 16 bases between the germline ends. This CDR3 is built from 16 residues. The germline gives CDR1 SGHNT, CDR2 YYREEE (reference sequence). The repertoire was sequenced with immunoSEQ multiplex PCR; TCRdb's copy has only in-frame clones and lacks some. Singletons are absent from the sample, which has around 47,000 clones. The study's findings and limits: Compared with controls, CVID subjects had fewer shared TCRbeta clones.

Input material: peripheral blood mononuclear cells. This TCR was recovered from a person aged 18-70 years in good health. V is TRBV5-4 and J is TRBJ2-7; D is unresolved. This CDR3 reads CASSLGSRAEDYEQYF. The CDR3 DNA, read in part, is TGTGCCAGCAGCTTGGGGAGTAGGGCAGAGGACTACGAG.